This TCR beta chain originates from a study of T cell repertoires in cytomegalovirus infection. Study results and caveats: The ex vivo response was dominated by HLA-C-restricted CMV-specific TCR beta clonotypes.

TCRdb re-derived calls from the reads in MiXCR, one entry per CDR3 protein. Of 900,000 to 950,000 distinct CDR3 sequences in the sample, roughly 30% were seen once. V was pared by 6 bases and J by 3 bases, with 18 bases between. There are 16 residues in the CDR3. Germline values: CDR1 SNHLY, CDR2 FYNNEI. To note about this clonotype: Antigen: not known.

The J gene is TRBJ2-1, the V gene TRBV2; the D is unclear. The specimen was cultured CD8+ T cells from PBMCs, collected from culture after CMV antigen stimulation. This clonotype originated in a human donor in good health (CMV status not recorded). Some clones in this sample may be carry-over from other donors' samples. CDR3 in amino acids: CASSANRRVVYNEQFF. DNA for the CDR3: TGTGCCAGCAGCGCCAACCGGAGAGTGGTCTACAATGAGCAGTTCTTC.